The TCR beta chain under discussion was sequenced for a study of PD-L1 blockade in urothelial cancer. Turning to the study itself: Atezolizumab 1,200 mg was given intravenously every 3 weeks, starting 2014. Most of the 29 patients were men whose urothelial cancer was bladder-origin. Blood-derived samples held a median approximately 140,000 T cells.

This clone was seen a handful of times. Method: immunoSEQ multiplex PCR; TCRdb's copy keeps in-frame clones and lacks some. The table shows 70,000 or so clones, with about 89% occurring only once. Germline V gives CDR1 SEHNR, CDR2 FQNEAQ (reference sequence). With V trimmed by 5 bases and J by 3 bases, 9 bases remained unmatched. CDR3 size: 16 residues. The sequence derives from a man in his fifties or sixties with urothelial cancer. The source material was PBMCs, sampled around atezolizumab (anti-PD-L1) treatment. V gene TRBV7-9 combines with J gene TRBJ2-1; 8 bases map to TRBD2. The CDR3 DNA reads TGTGCCAGCAGCGACGGACTAGCTCGGATCTACAATGAGCAGTTCTTC. Translated: CASSDGLARIYNEQFF.